This T cell receptor (beta chain) was found in a study of T-cell memory formation after mild COVID-19. Study-level findings and limits: Of the contracting clones, CD4+ ones lay mainly in CM and EM, and CD8+ ones in EMRA.

The V and J ends lost 2 bases and 3 bases respectively, with 7 bases between them. From germline, CDR1 is DFQATT and CDR2 SNEGSKA (reference sequence). The CDR3 runs to 12 residues. TCRdb processed the 5' RACE reads anew with MiXCR; each CDR3 protein has one entry. The repertoire consists of more than 110,000 distinct CDR3 sequences, with 11% to 15% occurring once and the leading ten covering around 28%. This clonotype was seen a few times. Its antigen remains unidentified. This sequence originates from an adult woman who had mild COVID-19 (a few samples of this study predate the infection). Cell type and time point are not known. Sequenced: PBMCs or a T cell subset sorted from them (not recorded which). The chain has TRBV20-1 and TRBJ1-2; D not resolved. Here the CDR3 reads CSARLTDYGYTF. For the CDR3, the DNA is TGCAGTGCTAGACTCACAGACTATGGCTACACCTTC.